These 7 T cell receptor beta chains were sequenced from one sample in a study of cytomegalovirus exposure and HLA in healthy donors. It was with 60 Vbeta and 13 Jbeta primers that the PCR ran. Sequencing used immunoSEQ multiplex PCR; TCRdb keeps in-frame clones, though not all of them. Among 120,000 or so clones, more than 65% were seen once, and the ten largest hold roughly 13%. Sequences were obtained from PBMCs. The origin of the receptors is a man in his thirties or forties in good health and CMV-seropositive.

In its sample, this clone was seen a few times. The V gene is TRBV9, the J gene TRBJ2-2, with a tentative D call TRBD1 (6 bases). The CDR3 length is 14 residues. The V end was cut by 3 bases, the J end by 6 bases, with 12 bases between. Per germline, CDR1 SGDLS and CDR2 YYNGEE. The CDR3 loop is CASSGTGPPGELFF. The CDR3 DNA sequence: TGTGCCAGCAGCGGAACAGGGCCCCCCGGGGAGCTGTTTTTT.

CDR3 protein: CASSLEAGANEKLFF. The CDR3 bases are TGTGCCAGCAGCTTGGAGGCAGGGGCTAATGAAAAACTGTTTTTT. V and J are TRBV5-5 and TRBJ1-4; a weak D match, TRBD1 (6 bases). The CDR3 totals 15 residues. Germline assignment: CDR1 SGHKS and CDR2 YYEKEE (reference sequence). V lost 0 bases and J 3 bases, leaving 9 bases between the germline ends.

The chain is built from TRBV18 and TRBJ2-1; D is possibly TRBD2 (6 bases). V lost 0 bases and J 3 bases, leaving 6 bases between the germline ends. This CDR3 is 14 amino acids long. Germline CDR1 KGHSH, CDR2 LQKENI. CDR3 in DNA: TGTGCCAGCTCACCACCGGAGGGCTACAATGAGCAGTTCTTC. Its protein is CASSPPEGYNEQFF.

CDR3 residues: CASKSEGYTF. The CDR3 DNA sequence: TGTGCCAGCAAGTCCGAGGGCTACACCTTC. J is TRBJ1-2 and V is TRBV9, with unresolved D. CDR1 and CDR2 from the germline V gene are SGDLS and YYNGEE. The CDR3 consists of 10 residues. V shed 6 bases and J shed 8 bases, with 8 bases lying between them.

The chain employs TRBV30 and TRBJ1-2; 12 bases map to TRBD1. V shed 2 bases, J shed 4 bases, and the junction held 5 bases outside the gene matches. CDR3 length: 15 residues. Germline V gives CDR1 GTSNPN, CDR2 SVGIG (reference sequence). CDR3 amino acids: CAWSSGTGGSYGYTF. The CDR3 nucleotides read TGTGCCTGGAGTTCCGGGACAGGGGGCAGCTATGGCTACACCTTC.

V gene TRBV7-9 combines with J gene TRBJ2-1; maybe TRBD2 (7 bases). The ends were cut back, 7 bases at V and 7 bases at J, with 17 bases in the middle. This CDR3 has 14 residues. The germline V gene encodes CDR1 SEHNR and CDR2 FQNEAQ (reference sequence). CDR3 sequence: CASTWGGGSNEQFF. The CDR3 nucleotides read TGTGCCAGCACCTGGGGCGGGGGCTCGAATGAGCAGTTCTTC. The whole variable domain, filled in from reference TRBV7-9 and TRBJ2-1, reads DTGVSQNPRHKITKRGQNVTFRCDPISEHNRLYWYRQTLGQGPEFLTYFQNEAQLEKSRLLSDRFSAERPKGSFSTLEIQRTEQGDSAMYLCASTWGGGSNEQFFGPGTRLTVL.

The chain employs TRBV14 and TRBJ2-1; 11 bases map to TRBD2. The CDR3 runs to 16 residues. Germline V gene lookup returns CDR1 SGHDN and CDR2 FVKESK. The junction had 3 bases not matched to a gene; V was cut back by 2 bases and J by 3 bases. The CDR3 nucleotides are TGTGCCAGCAGCCAATCGGGACTAGCGGTCTACAATGAGCAGTTCTTC. Amino acid sequence: CASSQSGLAVYNEQFF.